Listed below are T cell receptor beta chains from one sample, sequenced in a study of blood T cell repertoires in COVID-19. Profiling relied on immunoSEQ multiplex PCR, and the TCRdb table lists in-frame clones only, not all of them. The sample has about 66,000 clones, roughly 84% seen once; the top ten hold 5.5% to 8.5%. Material: peripheral blood. These receptors all come from a man aged 45-60 years with active COVID-19. Each CDR3 is given with its conserved first and last residue. D genes are given only for firm matches. Not all rows give a size; the values are once, few, many and, for expanded clones, a class.

TRBJ1-1 - TRBV18 TRBD1 TGTGCCAGCTCAGACCGGGACAGGGGGAAAGCTTTCTTT CASSDRDRGKAFF
TRBJ2-1 - TRBV5-4 - TGTGCCAGCAGCATCGGACAGTACAATGAGCAGTTCTTC CASSIGQYNEQFF
TRBJ2-1 - TRBV3-1/TRBV3-2 TRBD1 TGTGCCAGCAGCCTTGGACAGGGAAGGGATCATCCTGAGCAGTTCTTC CASSLGQGRDHPEQFF
TRBJ1-3 - TRBV28 - TGTGCCAGCAGCCTTTCTGGGGGGGCGGCGGGTGGAAACACCATATATTTT CASSLSGGAAGGNTIYF
TRBJ2-1 - TRBV7-2 TRBD2 TGTGCCAGCAGTTCCCTAGCGGGCCCCTACAATGAGCAGTTCTTC CASSSLAGPYNEQFF
TRBJ2-1 - TRBV3-1/TRBV3-2 TRBD2 TGTGCCAGCAGCCAAGGAGCGGGGAACAATGAGCAGTTCTTC CASSQGAGNNEQFF
TRBJ2-2 - TRBV29-1 TRBD1 TGCAGCGTCGCGTCCCGACAGGGGCTCAACACCGGGGAGCTGTTTTTT CSVASRQGLNTGELFF
TRBJ2-1 - TRBV14 - TGTGCCAGCAGCCGTCAGGGGGTGGGAGGAAATGAGCAGTTCTTC CASSRQGVGGNEQFF
TRBJ2-3 - TRBV24-1 TRBD2 TGTGCCACCGGGGGGGGTATGATAGGGAACGGGACCACAGATACGCAGTATTTT CATGGGMIGNGTTDTQYF
TRBJ2-3 - TRBV19 - TGTGCCAGTAGTATAGATATACGGGGTGGTGAGACCACAGATACGCAGTATTTT CASSIDIRGGETTDTQYF
TRBJ1-2 - TRBV12-2 - TGTGCAAGTCGCTTAGGTAGGCACAGGCGATGTGGCTACACCTTC CASRLGRHRRCGYTF
TRBJ2-7 - TRBV7-9 TRBD2 TGTGCCAGCAGCGATATAAGGGGAGGGTACGAGCAGTACTTC CASSDIRGGYEQYF
TRBJ2-7 - TRBV6-5 - TGTGCCAGCAGTTTTGGACAGTCCTACGAGCAGTACTTC CASSFGQSYEQYF
TRBJ1-1 - TRBV6-1 TRBD1 TGTGCCAGCAGTGAAGGGACAGGGTCGAGTGAAGCTTTCTTT CASSEGTGSSEAFF
TRBJ1-2 - TRBV18 TRBD1 TGTGCCAGCACCCGCTTACAGGGGGATCGTGGCTACACCTTC CASTRLQGDRGYTF
TRBJ1-6 - TRBV5-6 - TGTGCCAGCAGCTTGGACAACGGCAGGAATTCACCCCTCCACTTT CASSLDNGRNSPLHF
TRBJ1-1 - TRBV9 TRBD1 TGTGCCAGCAGCGTAGGACAGGGGGCGTCCAGCGCCACTGAAGCTTTCTTT CASSVGQGASSATEAFF
TRBJ2-2 once TRBV19 TRBD1 TGTGCCTCTGGGGGGACAGGCGTCAACACCGGGGAGCTGTTTTTT CASGGTGVNTGELFF
TRBJ1-2 once TRBV25-1 TRBD1 TGTGCCAGCAGTGAACGGGACAGGGGAGACGGCTACACCTTC CASSERDRGDGYTF
TRBJ2-1 - TRBV5-4 - TGTGCCAGCAGCCCGGGCGTGTTGGAGCGGGCCTCCTACAATGAGCAGTTCTTC CASSPGVLERASYNEQFF
TRBJ2-7 - TRBV9 - TGTGCCAGCAGCGTAGAGAACAGGGACGTGCAGTACTTC CASSVENRDVQYF
TRBJ1-2 - TRBV19 - TGTGCCAGTAGTCTCACGACAGGCCCCTTACGAGGCTACACCTTC CASSLTTGPLRGYTF